This is a list of T cell receptor beta chains from one sample in a study of T-cell reconstitution after alpha-beta-depleted transplantation in children. TCRdb re-derived calls from the PCR reads in MiXCR, one entry per CDR3 protein. Of approximately 980,000 distinct CDR3 sequences listed, about 29% are singletons. The material sequenced was PBMCs, mostly from graft donor cells, taken 360 days after TCRalphabeta/CD19-depleted stem cell transplant. These receptors all come from a boy under three years old who had a stem cell transplant for SCID, so the T cells may come from the graft donor. Each CDR3 is given with its conserved first and last residue. Fields, in order: clone size, V gene, J gene, D gene, CDR3 DNA, CDR3 protein. D genes are given only for firm matches. Expanded clones are given a class, and other clones once, few, many or no size at all.

NA,TRBV6-2/TRBV6-3,TRBJ1-1,NA,TGTGCCAGCAGTTACCCGGGGGCCAGGGAGAACACTGAAGCTTTCTTT,CASSYPGARENTEAFF
few,TRBV20-1,TRBJ2-3,NA,TGCAGTGCTAGCCCCGCAGCGGATACGCAGTATTTT,CSASPAADTQYF
few,TRBV11-2,TRBJ2-3,NA,TGTGCCAGCAGCCATGATCCTGGCACAGATACGCAGTATTTT,CASSHDPGTDTQYF
NA,TRBV10-3,TRBJ1-4,NA,TGTGCCATCAGTGAGTCGAGAGAAAAACTGTTTTTT,CAISESREKLFF
few,TRBV29-1,TRBJ1-1,NA,TGCAGCGTTGTACCGGGCACTGAAGCTTTCTTT,CSVVPGTEAFF
NA,TRBV18,TRBJ2-4,NA,TGTGCCAGCTCCTTCGACAGCCTAGCCAAAAACATTCAGTACTTC,CASSFDSLAKNIQYF
few,TRBV27,TRBJ1-1,NA,TGTGCCAGCACTCCACGCGGATGGACTGAAGCTTTCTTT,CASTPRGWTEAFF
NA,TRBV4-1,TRBJ1-1,TRBD1,TGCGCCAGCAGCCATTTTACCCACAGGGGTTATACTGAAGCTTTCTTT,CASSHFTHRGYTEAFF
NA,TRBV2,TRBJ2-1,TRBD1,TGTGCCAGCAGTGAGATGTCAGGGGGCTCCTACAATGAGCAGTTCTTC,CASSEMSGGSYNEQFF
once,TRBV19,TRBJ2-1,NA,TGTGCCAGTAGTTTTCTGGGACTTAATGAGCAGTTCTTC,CASSFLGLNEQFF
NA,TRBV29-1,TRBJ2-1,TRBD2,TGCAGCGTTAATCCGGGACTTCAAGCGGGAAATGAGCAGTTCTTC,CSVNPGLQAGNEQFF
few,TRBV7-2,TRBJ1-4,TRBD1,TGTGCCAGCAGCTGGGGGGGACAGGGAGGTGAAAAACTGTTTTTT,CASSWGGQGGEKLFF
few,TRBV28,TRBJ2-5,TRBD1,TGTGCCAGCAGTTCGTTAGTGATGGACAGGGGGATACAAGAGACCCAGTACTTC,CASSSLVMDRGIQETQYF
NA,TRBV5-6,TRBJ2-1,NA,TGTGCCAGCAGCTTGCAATCGGGGAGCTCCTACAATGAGCAGTTCTTC,CASSLQSGSSYNEQFF
NA,TRBV20-1,TRBJ2-3,TRBD2,TGCAGTGCTAGTTTCCCCCTAGCGGGGCACACAGATACGCAGTATTTT,CSASFPLAGHTDTQYF
NA,TRBV27,TRBJ2-7,NA,TGTGCCAGCAGTAAGGCGGGGCAGTACTTC,CASSKAGQYF
NA,TRBV12-3/TRBV12-4,TRBJ2-2,NA,TGTGCCAGTCGGGACTTAGGGACCGGGGAGCTGTTTTTT,CASRDLGTGELFF
NA,TRBV24-1,TRBJ2-1,TRBD1,TGTGCCACCAGTGACGGACAGGGGGTCCCCTTTACGGGTCGAAATGAGCAGTTCTTC,CATSDGQGVPFTGRNEQFF
NA,TRBV12-3/TRBV12-4,TRBJ2-1,TRBD2,TGTGCCAGCACCCCCGGGGGGGCTACCACCTACAATGAGCAGTTCTTC,CASTPGGATTYNEQFF
few,TRBV3-1,TRBJ1-2,TRBD1,TGTGCCAGCAGCCCACAGGGGAATAACTATGGCTACACCTTC,CASSPQGNNYGYTF
NA,TRBV20-1,TRBJ2-1,TRBD1,TGCAGTGCTGACAGGGGGCGAAACTTCTACAATGAGCAGTTCTTC,CSADRGRNFYNEQFF
NA,TRBV29-1,TRBJ1-4,NA,TGCAGCGTTGCGACAGCCTCTTCGGCAACTAATGAAAAACTGTTTTTT,CSVATASSATNEKLFF
few,TRBV12-3/TRBV12-4,TRBJ2-3,TRBD2,TGTGCCAGCAGACCCTATCTGGGCCTAGCGGTGTCAGATACGCAGTATTTT,CASRPYLGLAVSDTQYF
NA,TRBV12-3/TRBV12-4,TRBJ2-5,TRBD2,TGTGCCAGCAGCCAGAGACTAGCGGGGGGAAAAGAGACCCAGTACTTC,CASSQRLAGGKETQYF
few,TRBV20-1,TRBJ1-2,NA,TGCAGTGCTAGGGCAGCTAACTATGGCTACACCTTC,CSARAANYGYTF
few,TRBV18,TRBJ2-7,TRBD1,TGTGCCAGCTCACCAACTCCGGGACAGGGCTACGAGCAGTACTTC,CASSPTPGQGYEQYF
few,TRBV29-1,TRBJ2-1,TRBD2,TGCAGCGTTGTCCCCACCGGGACTAGCGGGGGATTTCACCTCTACAATGAGCAGTTCTTC,CSVVPTGTSGGFHLYNEQFF
NA,TRBV4-2,TRBJ2-1,NA,TGTGCCAGCAGCCAATCGCCAATGAGCTCCTACAATGAGCAGTTCTTC,CASSQSPMSSYNEQFF
NA,TRBV20-1,TRBJ2-5,NA,TGCAGTGCCCCGGCCAGGGGCGGGGGCCTACAAGAGACCCAGTACTTC,CSAPARGGGLQETQYF
few,TRBV9,TRBJ2-7,NA,TGTGCCAGCAGCCCCTTGCGTGGGTCGGGGTCCTACGAGCAGTACTTC,CASSPLRGSGSYEQYF
NA,TRBV6-5,TRBJ1-1,NA,TGTGCCAGCAGTCAGGGGCCGTCCGAAGCTTTCTTT,CASSQGPSEAFF
few,TRBV25-1,TRBJ2-7,TRBD1,TGTGCCAGCAGTTCCACAGGGGGCCACGAGCAGTACTTC,CASSSTGGHEQYF
NA,TRBV28,TRBJ2-3,TRBD1,TGTGCCAGCAGTCCTCCCGGGACAGGGGCCACAGATACGCAGTATTTT,CASSPPGTGATDTQYF
few,TRBV9,TRBJ2-1,NA,TGTGCCAGCAGCGTAGGCGACTCGACCTACAATGAGCAGTTCTTC,CASSVGDSTYNEQFF
few,TRBV28,TRBJ2-7,TRBD1,TGTGCCAGCAGTTTAGCAGACAGGGAGTTTAAGTACTTC,CASSLADREFKYF
few,TRBV12-3/TRBV12-4,TRBJ2-7,TRBD2,TGTGCCAGCAGTTTTAGTGGACTAGCGATATACGAGCAGTACTTC,CASSFSGLAIYEQYF
NA,TRBV20-1,TRBJ2-7,NA,TGCAGTGCTATCGCCAGAAGCTACGAGCAGTACTTC,CSAIARSYEQYF
NA,TRBV7-2,TRBJ2-5,NA,TGTGCCAGCAGCCCCCCGGGATTCGCCCGGGGAGAGACCCAGTACTTC,CASSPPGFARGETQYF
NA,TRBV10-3,TRBJ1-5,NA,TGTGCCATCAGTGAGGTATCTAGCCAGCCCCAGCATTTT,CAISEVSSQPQHF
few,TRBV9,TRBJ2-7,NA,TGTGCCAGCAGCGTCGGAGGCGGGATTACCTACGAGCAGTACTTC,CASSVGGGITYEQYF
few,TRBV25-1,TRBJ2-7,TRBD1,TGTGCCAGCAGTGAATTCGGGACAGGGGGATTCTACGAGCAGTACTTC,CASSEFGTGGFYEQYF
NA,TRBV27,TRBJ2-3,NA,TGTGCCAGCAGTTCTTTCTACCCTTACACAGATACGCAGTATTTT,CASSSFYPYTDTQYF
few,TRBV4-2,TRBJ2-5,NA,TGTGCCAGCAGCCAAGATATACAGGAGACCCAGTACTTC,CASSQDIQETQYF
NA,TRBV7-9,TRBJ1-5,NA,TGTGCCAGCAGCTTACAGGTAGGGCAGCCCCAGCATTTT,CASSLQVGQPQHF
few,TRBV27,TRBJ2-3,TRBD2,TGTGCCAGCAGTTTACAGCGGGGGTTCACAGATACGCAGTATTTT,CASSLQRGFTDTQYF
many,TRBV7-9,TRBJ2-7,TRBD1,TGTGCCAGCAGTACCGGGACAGGACCCTACGAGCAGTACTTC,CASSTGTGPYEQYF
NA,TRBV29-1,TRBJ2-3,NA,TGCAGCGCTGGGGTGGATACGCAGTATTTT,CSAGVDTQYF
NA,TRBV20-1,TRBJ2-1,NA,TGCAGTGCTGATCTTCATGACCTCTCCTACAATGAGCAGTTCTTC,CSADLHDLSYNEQFF
NA,TRBV7-9,TRBJ2-1,TRBD2,TGTGCCAGCAGCTTAGTGTCAGGGAGGGATAATGAGCAGTTCTTC,CASSLVSGRDNEQFF
NA,TRBV10-3,TRBJ1-1,TRBD1,TGTGCCATCAGTGAGGGTCTACGGACAGGGTTAAAGTTGACTGAAGCTTTCTTT,CAISEGLRTGLKLTEAFF
few,TRBV28,TRBJ2-2,TRBD1,TGTGCCAGCCGGACAGGGGGCGCGAACACCGGGGAGCTGTTTTTT,CASRTGGANTGELFF
NA,TRBV28,TRBJ2-2,NA,TGTGCCAGCAGTCCCCTCCCGACCGCGCCCGGGGAGCTGTTTTTT,CASSPLPTAPGELFF
NA,TRBV29-1,TRBJ2-5,NA,TGCAGCGTCCTACCGACAGATACTGGGACCCAGTACTTC,CSVLPTDTGTQYF
few,TRBV4-2,TRBJ1-2,NA,TGTGCCAGCAGCCAAGCGGCGGGGGAGGACTATGGCTACACCTTC,CASSQAAGEDYGYTF
NA,TRBV29-1,TRBJ2-1,NA,TGCAGCGTTGGGGCAGGTAGCTCCTACAATGAGCAGTTCTTC,CSVGAGSSYNEQFF
NA,TRBV20-1,TRBJ2-5,TRBD1,TGCAGTGCCACAACCAACAGGGGGGCCTACCAAGAGACCCAGTACTTC,CSATTNRGAYQETQYF
NA,TRBV20-1,TRBJ1-6,NA,TGCAGTGCTAGATATCCTCCGGGAACGGATTCACCCCTCCACTTT,CSARYPPGTDSPLHF
NA,TRBV20-1,TRBJ1-1,TRBD1,TGCAGTGCTAGAGATACGGGACAGGGCTCTGAAGCTTTCTTT,CSARDTGQGSEAFF
NA,TRBV4-1,TRBJ1-1,TRBD1,TGCGCCAGCAGCCAAGGTTTGAGGGGGCGGAGGACGGAAGCTTTCTTT,CASSQGLRGRRTEAFF